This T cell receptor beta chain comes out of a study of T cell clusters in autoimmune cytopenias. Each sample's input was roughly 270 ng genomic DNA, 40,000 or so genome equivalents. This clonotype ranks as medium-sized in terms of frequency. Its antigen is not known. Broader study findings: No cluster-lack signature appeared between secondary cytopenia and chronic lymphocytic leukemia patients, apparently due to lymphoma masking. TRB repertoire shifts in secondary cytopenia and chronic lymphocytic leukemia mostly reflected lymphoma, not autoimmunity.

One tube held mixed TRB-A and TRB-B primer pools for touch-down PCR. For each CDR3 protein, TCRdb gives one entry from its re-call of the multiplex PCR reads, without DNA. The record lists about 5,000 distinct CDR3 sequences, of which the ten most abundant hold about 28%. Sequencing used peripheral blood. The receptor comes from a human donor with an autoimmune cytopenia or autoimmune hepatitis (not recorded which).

CDR3 sequence reads: CSAPSPLAASYNEQFF. The chain employs TRBV20-1 and TRBJ2-1; TCRdb's D call, TRBD1, is unchecked because there is no DNA. This CDR3 has 16 residues. Germline assignment: CDR1 DFQATT and CDR2 SNEGSKA (reference sequence).